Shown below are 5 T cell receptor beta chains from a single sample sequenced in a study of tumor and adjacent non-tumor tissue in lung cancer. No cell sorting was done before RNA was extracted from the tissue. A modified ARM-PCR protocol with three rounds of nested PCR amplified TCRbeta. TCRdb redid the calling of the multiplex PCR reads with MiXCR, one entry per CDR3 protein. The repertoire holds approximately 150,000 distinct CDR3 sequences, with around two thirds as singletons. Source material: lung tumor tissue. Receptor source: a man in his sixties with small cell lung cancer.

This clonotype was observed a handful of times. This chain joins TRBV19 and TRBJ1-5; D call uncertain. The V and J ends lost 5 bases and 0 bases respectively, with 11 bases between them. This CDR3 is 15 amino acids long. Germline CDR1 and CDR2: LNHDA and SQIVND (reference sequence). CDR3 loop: CASSRRLYSNQPQHF. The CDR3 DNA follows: TGTGCCAGTAGTCGTAGGCTTTATAGCAATCAGCCCCAGCATTTT.

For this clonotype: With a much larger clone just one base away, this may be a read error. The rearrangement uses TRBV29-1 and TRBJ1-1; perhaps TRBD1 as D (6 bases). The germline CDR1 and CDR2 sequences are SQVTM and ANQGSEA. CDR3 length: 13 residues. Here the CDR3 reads CSGTDPMNTETFF. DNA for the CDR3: TGCAGCGGGACAGACCCCATGAACACTGAAACTTTCTTT.

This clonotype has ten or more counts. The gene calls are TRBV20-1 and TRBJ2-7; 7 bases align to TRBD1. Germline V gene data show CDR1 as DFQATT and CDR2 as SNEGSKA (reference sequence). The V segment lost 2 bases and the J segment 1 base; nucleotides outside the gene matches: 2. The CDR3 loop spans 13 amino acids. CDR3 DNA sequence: TGCAGTGCTAGACTCAGGGGGTCCTACGAGCAGTACGTC. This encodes CSARLRGSYEQYV.

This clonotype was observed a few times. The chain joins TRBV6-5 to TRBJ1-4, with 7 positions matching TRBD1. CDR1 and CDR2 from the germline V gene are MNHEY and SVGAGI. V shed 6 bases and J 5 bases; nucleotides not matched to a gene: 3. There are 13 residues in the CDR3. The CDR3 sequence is CASRRQGNEKLFF. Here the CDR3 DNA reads TGTGCCAGCAGACGACAGGGCAATGAAAAACTGTTTTTT.

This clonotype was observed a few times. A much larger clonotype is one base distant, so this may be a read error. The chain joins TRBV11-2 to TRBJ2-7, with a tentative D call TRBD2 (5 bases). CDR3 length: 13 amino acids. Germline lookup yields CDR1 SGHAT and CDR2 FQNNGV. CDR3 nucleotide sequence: TGTGTCAGCAGCTTACTAGGCTCCTACGAGCAGTACTTC. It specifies CVSSLLGSYEQYF.